This entry features one T cell receptor (beta chain) sequence. The data were obtained in a study of blood T cell repertoires in COVID-19. Whole-study context: Some COVID-19 samples were acute and others convalescent; all came from the United States, Italy and Spain. Sources were T cells, B-cell-depleted T cells, or PBMCs; the material itself was cDNA or gDNA.

In the source study's methods: How many nucleated cells were present was estimated from reference gene primer amplification. TCRdb's copy holds only in-frame clones and misses some; the assay was immunoSEQ multiplex PCR. V and J calls and clone size are those listed in that table; D and trimming were worked out from the DNA. Of over 85,000 clones in the sample, about 90% were seen once. CDR1 is MNHNS, CDR2 SASEGT, per germline. The CDR3 covers 15 residues. V lost 0 bases and J lost 7, with 16 bases in between. The material sequenced was peripheral blood. This sequence was found in an older woman with acute or convalescent COVID-19. V usage is TRBV6-1 and J usage is TRBJ2-7; perhaps TRBD1 as D (7 bases). CDR3 DNA: TGTGCCAGCAGTGAAGCTCCAGGGGGTCGGGAGGAGCAGTACTTC. This gives the protein CASSEAPGGREEQYF.